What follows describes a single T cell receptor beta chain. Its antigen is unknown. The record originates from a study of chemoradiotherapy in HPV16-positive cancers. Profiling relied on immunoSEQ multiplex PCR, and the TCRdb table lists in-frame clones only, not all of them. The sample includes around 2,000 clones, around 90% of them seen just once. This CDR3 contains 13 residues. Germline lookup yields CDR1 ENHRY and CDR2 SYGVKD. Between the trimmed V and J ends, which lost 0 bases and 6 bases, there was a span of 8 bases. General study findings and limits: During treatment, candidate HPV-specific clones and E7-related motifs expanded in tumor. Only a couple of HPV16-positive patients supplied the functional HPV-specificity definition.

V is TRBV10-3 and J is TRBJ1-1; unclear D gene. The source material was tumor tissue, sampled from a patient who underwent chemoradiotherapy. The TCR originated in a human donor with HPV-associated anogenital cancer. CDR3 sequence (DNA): TGTGCCATCAGTGAGTCATACGTATCTGAAGCTTTCTTT. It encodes CAISESYVSEAFF.